One T cell receptor (beta chain) is described in this entry. Its specific antigen is unknown. Per-base qualities were not stored, and no clone one base away is much larger. The entire isolated RNA was reverse transcribed using the High Capacity cDNA Reverse Transcription Kit, and thus expressed TCRB transcripts were sequenced. Deep immunoSEQ sequencing was performed on naive, central memory and regulatory T cell samples, with an average of about 3.6 million total reads per sample. After sorted cells were lysed in RLT buffer, RNA was extracted with DNase-treated RNeasy Micro or Mini kits, with the choice depending on cell number. To prevent cross-contamination, every cell subset was processed on its own, while patient and healthy donor samples were processed together. The immunoSEQ multiplex PCR was used to amplify TCRB sequences from cDNA, yielding 87-bp fragments that span the CDR3 region. Sequencing of the amplicons was done on the Illumina HiSeq platform. Turning to the authors' computational methods: Synthetic template baselines were used to correct PCR bias computationally, reads within Hamming distance 2 were collapsed together, and singletons that could not be merged were discarded. Reads were aligned against IMGT to assign V, D and J genes, CDR3 length and insertions or deletions at six rearrangement sites. Clonotype counts were normalized to sorted cell number within each subset before computing true diversity and Gini coefficients with the tcR R package. Repertoire sharing was quantified using the overlap coefficient calculated on TCRB nucleotide sequences. As a proxy for the pre-selection repertoire, out-of-frame TCRB sequences from naive cells were analyzed. TCRdb re-hosts the immuneACCESS table, in-frame sequences only. Its copies lack some clones; in the studies checked, an unresolved V gene accounts for under half of them, and the cause for the rest is not known. V, J and clone size were drawn from that table, and D and trimming were deduced from the DNA. The sample table records under 300,000 clones; about 15% of these occur just once. Roughly 0.02% of the sample rests with the top ten.

Its CDR3 holds 15 amino acids, cysteine through phenylalanine. Only CDR3 DNA is held: 45 bases, read in frame from base 1. The germline V gene supplies CDR1 SGHAT and CDR2 FQNNGV. V and J are trimmed by 5 bases and 4 bases, and the gene matches miss 4 bases of the junction. The entry originates in a study of beta chain features in type 1 diabetes (dated by TCRdb to between 2018 and 2020). About the full investigation: Patients and healthy donors did not differ in mean age, gender distribution, total cell number or subset yield. In the study, TCRB repertoires of sorted circulating CD4+ T cell subsets from recently diagnosed type 1 diabetes patients were compared with those of matched healthy donors. Regulatory and stem cell-like memory subsets were isolated from only 8 patients and roughly eight healthy donors, whereas naive and central memory subsets came from all 30 or so donors. A total of approximately 99,000,000 sorted cells were examined across all samples, and RNA yield correlated strongly with the number of cells per subset.

The paper's findings and limits, for the study overall: In all four CD4+ subsets, TCRB CDR3 length was moderately but significantly shorter in type 1 diabetes patients. Patients with type 1 diabetes made fewer insertions and deleted more nucleotides at VDJ recombination sites, implying thymic rearrangement abnormalities. Because cDNA was sequenced instead of genomic DNA, activated cells with high expression could be over-represented, although the groups did not differ in activation or CD3 levels. The naive, central memory and regulatory TCRB repertoires appeared to resemble one another more closely among patients than among healthy donors. PCR may preferentially amplify shorter templates, but because patient and control samples were amplified and corrected together, any resulting skew would affect both groups equally. Only small numbers of individuals were included in the HLA sub-analyses, which left unresolved whether HLA type had any influence on TCRB rearrangement.

From each donor, a single peripheral blood sample of about 110 mL on average was drawn into heparinised tubes. A BD FACSAria II was used to sort naive, central memory, regulatory and stem cell-like memory CD4+ T cells with a panel that included CD45RO, CCR7, CD25, CD127, CD95 and CD27. All sorted populations exceeded 95% purity. PBMCs were isolated immediately by Lymphoprep density gradient centrifugation and stained directly without culture. To minimize batch effects, samples were stained and sorted in pairs, one healthy donor with one patient per experiment. The TCR sequence derives from a man younger than 40 with type 1 diabetes. Sequenced input: naive CD4+ T cells from blood. Explained via the paper, the cell subset or site label denotes: true naive CD4+ T cells. The rearrangement joined TRBV11-2 to TRBJ2-2; TRBD1 lines up with 10 middle nucleotides. The nucleotides read TGTGCCAGCAGCCCCGGACAGGGGGGCACCGGGGAGCTGTTTTTT. It encodes CASSPGQGGTGELFF.